This TCR beta chain was captured in a study of chronic HIV infection and antiretroviral therapy. CDR3 length: 13 amino acids. Germline CDR1 reads SGHRS; CDR2 reads YFSETQ. V dropped 4 bases and J dropped 3 bases, with 11 bases sitting between them. One entry per CDR3 protein, called by TCRdb with MiXCR from the 5' RACE reads. The top ten hold under 3% of the sample, which has 30,000 or so distinct CDR3 sequences, over 7.5% seen once. Sequencing used peripheral blood. J is TRBJ2-7 and V is TRBV5-1; possible D gene TRBD1, 6 bases. The sequence was obtained from an adult who had HIV and had not received antiretroviral therapy, or was an uninfected healthy control (not recorded which). CDR3 protein: CASSITGNYEQYF. The CDR3 coding sequence is TGCGCCAGCAGCATTACAGGGAACTACGAGCAGTACTTC.